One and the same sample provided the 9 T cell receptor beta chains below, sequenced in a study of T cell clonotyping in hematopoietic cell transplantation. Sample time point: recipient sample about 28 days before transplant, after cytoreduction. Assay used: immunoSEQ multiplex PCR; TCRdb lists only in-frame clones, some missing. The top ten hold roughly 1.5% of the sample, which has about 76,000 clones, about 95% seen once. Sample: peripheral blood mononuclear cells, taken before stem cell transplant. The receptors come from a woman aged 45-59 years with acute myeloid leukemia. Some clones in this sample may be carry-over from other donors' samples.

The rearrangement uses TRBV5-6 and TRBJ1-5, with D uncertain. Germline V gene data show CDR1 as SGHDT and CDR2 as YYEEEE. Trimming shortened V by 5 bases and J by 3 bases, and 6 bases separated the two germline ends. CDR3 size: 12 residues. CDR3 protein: CASSSLNQPQHF. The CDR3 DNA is TGTGCCAGCAGTTCACTCAATCAGCCCCAGCATTTT.

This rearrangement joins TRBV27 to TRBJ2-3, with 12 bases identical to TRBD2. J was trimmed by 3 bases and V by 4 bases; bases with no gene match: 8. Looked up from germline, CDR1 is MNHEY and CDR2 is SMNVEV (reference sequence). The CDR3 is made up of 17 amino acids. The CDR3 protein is CASSSGLAGTVTDTQYF. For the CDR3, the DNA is TGTGCCAGCAGTTCTGGACTAGCGGGAACCGTAACAGATACGCAGTATTTT.

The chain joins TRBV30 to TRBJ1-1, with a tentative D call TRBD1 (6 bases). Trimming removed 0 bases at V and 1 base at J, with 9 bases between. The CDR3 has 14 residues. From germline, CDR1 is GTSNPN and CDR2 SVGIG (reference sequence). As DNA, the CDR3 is TGTGCCTGGAGTGTACCGGACAGGAACACTGAAGCTTTCTTT. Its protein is CAWSVPDRNTEAFF.

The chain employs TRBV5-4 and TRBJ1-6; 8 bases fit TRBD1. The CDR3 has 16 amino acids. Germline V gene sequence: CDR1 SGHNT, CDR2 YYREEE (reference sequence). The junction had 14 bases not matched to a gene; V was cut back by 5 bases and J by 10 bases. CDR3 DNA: TGTGCCAGCAGGGACACCGGACAGGGATCAAGGTCACCCCTCCACTTT. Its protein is CASRDTGQGSRSPLHF.

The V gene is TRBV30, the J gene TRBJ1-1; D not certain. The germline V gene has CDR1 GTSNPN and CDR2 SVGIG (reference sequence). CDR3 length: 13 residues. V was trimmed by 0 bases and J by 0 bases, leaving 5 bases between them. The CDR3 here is CAWSVGMNTEAFF. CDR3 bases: TGTGCCTGGAGTGTGGGTATGAACACTGAAGCTTTCTTT.

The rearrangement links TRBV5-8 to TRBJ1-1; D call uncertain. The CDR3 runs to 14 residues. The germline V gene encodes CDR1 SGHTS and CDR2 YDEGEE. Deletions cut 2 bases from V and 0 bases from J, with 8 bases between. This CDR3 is CASSFIRMNTEAFF. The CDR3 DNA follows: TGTGCCAGCAGCTTTATCCGAATGAACACTGAAGCTTTCTTT.

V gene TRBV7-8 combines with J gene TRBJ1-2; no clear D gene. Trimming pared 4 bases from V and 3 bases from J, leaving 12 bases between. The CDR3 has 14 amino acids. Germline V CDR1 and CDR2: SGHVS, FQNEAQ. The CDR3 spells CASSSRDADYGYTF. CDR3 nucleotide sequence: TGTGCCAGCAGCTCCCGGGATGCCGACTATGGCTACACCTTC.

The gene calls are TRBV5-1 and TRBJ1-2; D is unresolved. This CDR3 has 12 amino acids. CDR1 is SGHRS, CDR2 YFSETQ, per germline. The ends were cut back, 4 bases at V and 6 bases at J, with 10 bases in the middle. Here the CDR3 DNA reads TGCGCCAGCAGCCGTAAGAGCAATGGCTACACCTTC. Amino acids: CASSRKSNGYTF.

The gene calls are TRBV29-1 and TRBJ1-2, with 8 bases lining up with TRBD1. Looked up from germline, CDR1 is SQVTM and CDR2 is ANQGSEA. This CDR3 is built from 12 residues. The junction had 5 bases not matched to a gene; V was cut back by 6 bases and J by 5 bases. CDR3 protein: CSVGQGPYGYTF. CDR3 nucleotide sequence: TGCAGCGTCGGACAGGGCCCATATGGCTACACCTTC.